Presented here are 19 T cell receptor beta chains from one specimen sequenced in a study of identical twins. Via MiXCR, TCRdb re-called the 5' RACE reads, giving one row per CDR3 protein. The sample has approximately 700,000 distinct CDR3 sequences; 6% to 6.5% are singletons. The sequenced sample consisted of naive T cells sorted from blood. All receptors derive from a man younger than 35 in good health.

This clonotype was counted between two and nine times. The V gene is TRBV19, the J gene TRBJ1-1; D unclear. V was shortened by 10 bases and J by 1 base, with 19 bases between the two germline ends. In germline, CDR1 is LNHDA, CDR2 SQIVND (reference sequence). CDR3 length equals 15 residues. The CDR3 region has the DNA TGTGCCACCCAATCGGAGCTACAGCGGAACACTGAAGCTTTCTTT. This encodes CATQSELQRNTEAFF.

This chain links TRBV12-3 or TRBV12-4 with TRBJ2-5; 8 bases map to TRBD1. Trimming took 5 bases from V and 1 from J; bases not matched to a gene: 9. The CDR3 totals 16 residues. For the CDR3, the DNA is TGTGCCAGCAGTCGGACGACAGGGGCCGCCCAAGAGACCCAGTACTTC. It translates to CASSRTTGAAQETQYF.

This clonotype was counted ten times or more. The rearrangement joins TRBV10-3 to TRBJ2-1; 7 bases map to TRBD2. CDR1 and CDR2 (germline): ENHRY, SYGVKD. J was trimmed by 9 bases and V by 4 bases; bases with no gene match: 3. The CDR3 sequence is 12 residues long. CDR3 nucleotides: TGTGCCATCAGTGCTCTAGCGGCTGAGCAGTTCTTC. Translation: CAISALAAEQFF.

The table lists this clonotype with many counts. The chain links TRBV20-1 to TRBJ2-7, with 13 bases identical to TRBD2. The CDR3 is 14 amino acids. The V gene's germline CDR1 is DFQATT and CDR2 SNEGSKA (reference sequence). V trimming: 6 bases; J trimming: 4 bases; junction bases outside the gene matches: 6. The CDR3 DNA reads TGCAGTGCCCAACGACTAGCGGGAGGATACGAGCAGTACTTC. It codes for CSAQRLAGGYEQYF.

This clonotype was recorded at least ten times. This chain links TRBV12-3 or TRBV12-4 with TRBJ2-1, with 11 bases that match TRBD2. The CDR3 loop spans 15 amino acids. Trimming cost V 7 bases and J 7 bases; bases outside gene matches: 9. The CDR3 sequence: CASTLGLAGGNEQFF. CDR3 nucleotide sequence: TGTGCCAGCACCTTGGGGCTAGCGGGAGGTAATGAGCAGTTCTTC.

The chain links TRBV6-1 to TRBJ2-7; D may be TRBD1 or TRBD2 (6 bases each). V lost 5 bases to trimming and J lost 2 bases, with 13 bases between them. Per the germline V gene, CDR1 is MNHNS and CDR2 is SASEGT. The CDR3 extends over 14 amino acids. The CDR3 DNA follows: TGTGCCAGCAGTCAAGGGGGGAGTCCCTACGAGCAGTACGTC. Protein: CASSQGGSPYEQYV.

This clonotype was found a few times. This chain joins TRBV5-1 and TRBJ2-5, with D possibly TRBD1 on 5 matching bases. Germline V lookup: CDR1 SGHRS, CDR2 YFSETQ. Trimming pared 0 bases from V and 5 bases from J, leaving 11 bases between. There are 14 residues in the CDR3. CDR3 region: CASSLGQIRETQYF. The CDR3 nucleotides are TGCGCCAGCAGCTTGGGACAGATCCGGGAGACCCAGTACTTC.

This clonotype was seen at least ten times. This chain joins TRBV12-3 or TRBV12-4 and TRBJ2-3, with D uncertain. Deletions cut 7 bases from V and 0 bases from J, with 11 bases between. The CDR3 consists of 14 residues. This CDR3 reads CASTPGPSTDTQYF. As DNA, the CDR3 is TGTGCCAGCACCCCGGGCCCGAGCACAGATACGCAGTATTTT.

This clonotype was counted many times. The gene calls are TRBV12-3 or TRBV12-4 and TRBJ1-2; 10 nucleotides match TRBD1. Trimming at V came to 5 bases and at J to 6 bases, leaving 3 bases not matched to a gene. This CDR3 has 13 residues. Here the CDR3 DNA reads TGTGCCAGCAGTCCCGGGACAGGGGATGGCTACACCTTC. Protein sequence: CASSPGTGDGYTF.

This clonotype has a handful of counts. The chain has TRBV18 and TRBJ2-5; D not certain. V was pared by 3 bases and J by 3 bases, with 11 bases between. The CDR3 is 14 amino acids. Germline assignment: CDR1 KGHSH and CDR2 LQKENI. CDR3 bases: TGTGCCAGCTCACCCAGACACGCTGAAGAGACCCAGTACTTC. Encoded protein: CASSPRHAEETQYF.

There are a few counts of this clonotype. The rearrangement uses TRBV9 and TRBJ2-1; D is ambiguous. This CDR3 spans 14 amino acids. V lost 0 bases and J lost 2, with 6 bases in between. Germline V gene data show CDR1 as SGDLS and CDR2 as YYNGEE. The CDR3 reads CASSVGGTYNEQFF. The DNA for the CDR3 is TGTGCCAGCAGCGTAGGGGGAACCTACAATGAGCAGTTCTTC.

This sequence joins TRBV20-1 and TRBJ2-1, with D tentatively TRBD2 (6 bases). Germline V CDR1 and CDR2: DFQATT, SNEGSKA (reference sequence). There are 13 residues in the CDR3. Trimming stripped 2 bases from V and 4 bases from J, with 9 bases between. The CDR3 is CSARREHYNEQFF. CDR3 in DNA: TGCAGTGCTAGACGGGAGCATTACAATGAGCAGTTCTTC.

The gene calls are TRBV12-3 or TRBV12-4 and TRBJ2-1; 8 positions match TRBD2. V lost 7 bases, J lost 3 bases, and 8 bases stayed unmatched. The CDR3 length is 15 residues. The CDR3 bases are TGTGCCAGCACCGCCAGCGGGAGAGACTACAATGAGCAGTTCTTC. Protein: CASTASGRDYNEQFF.

This clonotype was counted many times. The chain couples TRBV20-1 to TRBJ1-1, with 8 bases lining up with TRBD1. The ends lost 0 bases at V and 1 base at J; junction bases unmatched: 7. The germline gives CDR1 DFQATT, CDR2 SNEGSKA (reference sequence). CDR3 size: 16 residues. CDR3 nucleotides: TGCAGTGCTAGAGATTATCCGGGACAGGCGAACACTGAAGCTTTCTTT. It codes for CSARDYPGQANTEAFF.

This clonotype was counted many times. The genes are TRBV12-3 or TRBV12-4 and TRBJ2-3; 7 positions agree with TRBD2. There are 16 residues in the CDR3. After removal of 5 bases from V and 3 bases from J, the junction contained 11 bases not matched to a gene. The CDR3, as DNA: TGTGCCAGCAGTCTCATGTCAGCGGGGTTGACAGATACGCAGTATTTT. Encoded protein: CASSLMSAGLTDTQYF.

The chain recombines TRBV4-1 with TRBJ2-7; 8 nucleotides line up with TRBD2. V lost 4 bases, J lost 7 bases, and 6 bases stayed unmatched. The V gene's germline CDR1 is MGHRA and CDR2 YSYEKL. The CDR3 runs to 13 residues. The DNA for the CDR3 is TGCGCCAGCAGCCGCGAGCGGGGGAGTGAGCAGTACGTC. This sequence encodes CASSRERGSEQYV.

Worth noting for this clonotype: Likely a read error: the CDR3 ends without its conserved phenylalanine or tryptophan. CDR3 loop: CASSPGPPGVFGYTI. CDR3 sequence (DNA): TGTGCCAGCAGCCCAGGTCCCCCAGGGGTTTTTGGCTACACCATC. This chain uses TRBV7-9 with TRBJ1-2, with D perhaps matching TRBD1 (6 bases). Germline assignment: CDR1 SEHNR and CDR2 FQNEAQ (reference sequence). V was shortened by 5 bases and J by 7 bases, with 20 bases between the two germline ends. The CDR3 runs to 15 residues.

This clonotype was observed many times. The gene calls are TRBV5-1 and TRBJ2-6, with D unclear. Germline assignment: CDR1 SGHRS and CDR2 YFSETQ. The CDR3 covers 19 residues. The V and J ends lost 0 bases and 0 bases respectively, with 16 bases between them. CDR3 amino acids: CASSLDSTTRSSGANVLTF. The DNA for the CDR3 is TGCGCCAGCAGCTTGGACAGCACTACCCGGAGCTCTGGGGCCAACGTCCTGACTTTC.

Only a few counts were recorded for this clonotype. V is TRBV5-6 and J is TRBJ2-5; 8 nucleotides line up with TRBD1. J was trimmed by 0 bases and V by 4 bases; bases with no gene match: 8. Germline V CDR1 and CDR2: SGHDT, YYEEEE. The CDR3 consists of 16 residues. The CDR3 coding sequence is TGTGCCAGCAGCACCCCGACAGGGGCGTACCAAGAGACCCAGTACTTC. Its translation: CASSTPTGAYQETQYF.